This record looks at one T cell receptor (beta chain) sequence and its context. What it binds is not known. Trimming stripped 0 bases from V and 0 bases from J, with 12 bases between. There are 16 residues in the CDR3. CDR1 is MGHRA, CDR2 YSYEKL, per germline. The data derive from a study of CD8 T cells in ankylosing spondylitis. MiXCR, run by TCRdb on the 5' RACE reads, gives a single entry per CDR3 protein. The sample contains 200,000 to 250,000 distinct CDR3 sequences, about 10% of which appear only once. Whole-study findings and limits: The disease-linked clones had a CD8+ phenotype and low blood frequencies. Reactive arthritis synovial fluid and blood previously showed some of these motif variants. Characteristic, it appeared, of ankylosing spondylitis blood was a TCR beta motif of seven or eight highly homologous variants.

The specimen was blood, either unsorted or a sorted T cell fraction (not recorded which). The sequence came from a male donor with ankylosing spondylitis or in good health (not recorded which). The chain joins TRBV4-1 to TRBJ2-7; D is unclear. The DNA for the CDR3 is TGCGCCAGCAGCCAAGAGTCCACAGTCCCCTCCTACGAGCAGTACTTC. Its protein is CASSQESTVPSYEQYF.